Below, 22 T cell receptor beta chains from the same sample are listed, as sequenced in a study of beta chain features in type 1 diabetes. Study results and caveats: Shortening of TCRB CDR3s, moderate but significant, appeared in all four CD4+ subsets of Type 1 diabetes patients.

Of the isolated RNA, all was reverse transcribed, and so the sequenced material was expressed TCRB transcripts. Sequencing used immunoSEQ multiplex PCR; TCRdb keeps in-frame clones, though not all of them. The sample carries about 270,000 clones, more than 13% recorded once. For these TCRs, the target antigens are not known. The sequencing input was naive CD4+ T cells from blood. Source of these receptors: a young man with type 1 diabetes.

A few counts support this clone. This chain connects TRBV25-1 to TRBJ2-5; D remains ambiguous. Per the germline V gene, CDR1 is MGHDK and CDR2 is SYGVNS. This CDR3 contains 14 residues. With 1 base removed from V and 5 bases from J, the gap between germline ends came to 11 bases. The CDR3: CASSEFGSGETQYF. Written as DNA, the CDR3 is TGTGCCAGCAGTGAATTTGGGTCCGGGGAGACCCAGTACTTC.

The chain carries TRBV6-5 and TRBJ1-5, with D hard to call. The CDR3 is made up of 15 amino acids. Germline lookup yields CDR1 MNHEY and CDR2 SVGAGI. Trimming removed 5 bases from V and 0 bases from J, with 11 bases in between. DNA for the CDR3: TGTGCCAGCAGTCCTGACGGGTATAGCAATCAGCCCCAGCATTTT. This sequence encodes CASSPDGYSNQPQHF.

The DNA of the CDR3 is TGTGCCAGCAGCTCGAGTCTCGAAGAGACCCAGTACTTC. It encodes CASSSSLEETQYF. The chain links TRBV7-3 to TRBJ2-5; D gene unclear. V was shortened by 4 bases and J by 3 bases, with 9 bases between the two germline ends. Germline V lookup: CDR1 SGHTA, CDR2 FQGTGA. CDR3 length: 13 residues.

A few counts support this clone. Other DNA sequences in this specimen translate into the identical CDR3. The CDR3 coding sequence is TGTGCCAGCAGCTTGGGACTTGCAGAGACCCAGTACTTC. Translating gives CASSLGLAETQYF. The gene calls are TRBV7-3 and TRBJ2-5; a weak D match, TRBD2 (6 bases). V was shortened by 3 bases and J by 4 bases, with 9 bases between the two germline ends. CDR3 length: 13 amino acids. Germline-derived CDR1 and CDR2 are SGHTA and FQGTGA.

This clone has more than one count but fewer than ten. The J gene is TRBJ2-1, the V gene TRBV6-5; TRBD2 agrees at 10 bases. The germline V gene encodes CDR1 MNHEY and CDR2 SVGAGI. The CDR3 sequence is 15 residues long. The V gene end was trimmed by 6 bases and the J gene end by 10 bases; junction bases not matched to a gene: 12. The DNA for the CDR3 is TGTGCCAGCAGACGGAACCCGGGACTAGCGAGAGAGCAGTTCTTC. Translated: CASRRNPGLAREQFF.

This clone has a handful of counts. CDR3 in DNA: TGTGCCAGCAGTCCTACTAACCAAGGGGCCTACGAGCAGTACTTC. Amino acids: CASSPTNQGAYEQYF. The J gene is TRBJ2-7, the V gene TRBV7-2; a possible D gene is TRBD1 (5 bases). The germline gives CDR1 SGHTA, CDR2 FQGNSA. V lost 6 bases to trimming and J lost 2 bases, with 17 bases between them. The length of the CDR3 is 15 residues. The full variable domain, its missing parts supplied by reference TRBV7-2 and TRBJ2-7, is GAGVSQSPSNKVTEKGKDVELRCDPISGHTALYWYRQSLGQGLEFLIYFQGNSAPDKSGLPSDRFSAERTGGSVSTLTIQRTQQEDSAVYLCASSPTNQGAYEQYFGPGTRLTVT.

The rearrangement links TRBV7-9 to TRBJ2-7, with 12 nucleotides matching TRBD2. This CDR3 is 16 amino acids long. The germline CDR1 and CDR2 sequences are SEHNR and FQNEAQ (reference sequence). The trim removed 8 bases at V and 0 bases at J, leaving 8 bases unmatched. The DNA of the CDR3 is TGTGCCAGCGGGGGACTAGCGGGTCTTAGCTCCTACGAGCAGTACTTC. It encodes CASGGLAGLSSYEQYF. Full variable domain (rest looked up from reference TRBV7-9 and TRBJ2-7): DTGVSQNPRHKITKRGQNVTFRCDPISEHNRLYWYRQTLGQGPEFLTYFQNEAQLEKSRLLSDRFSAERPKGSFSTLEIQRTEQGDSAMYLCASGGLAGLSSYEQYFGPGTRLTVT.

The chain employs TRBV7-2 and TRBJ2-5, with D maybe TRBD2 (6 bases). CDR3 length equals 17 residues. Trimming took 0 bases from V and 0 from J, leaving 14 bases between them. Looked up from germline, CDR1 is SGHTA and CDR2 is FQGNSA. CDR3 amino acids: CASSLAPGLMYQETQYF. As DNA, the CDR3 is TGTGCCAGCAGCTTAGCGCCGGGACTTATGTACCAAGAGACCCAGTACTTC. Combining the CDR3 with reference TRBV7-2 and TRBJ2-5 gives the whole variable domain GAGVSQSPSNKVTEKGKDVELRCDPISGHTALYWYRQSLGQGLEFLIYFQGNSAPDKSGLPSDRFSAERTGGSVSTLTIQRTQQEDSAVYLCASSLAPGLMYQETQYFGPGTRLLVL.

The genes are TRBV5-6 and TRBJ2-7; 8 positions agree with TRBD1. V lost 4 bases and J lost 2; bases outside the gene matches: 5. The germline CDR1 and CDR2 sequences are SGHDT and YYEEEE. The CDR3 is 14 residues long. CDR3: CASSQGQEAYEQYF. The CDR3 coding sequence is TGTGCCAGCAGCCAGGGACAGGAGGCCTACGAGCAGTACTTC.

The V gene is TRBV14, the J gene TRBJ2-5; D uncertain. The V and J ends lost 0 bases and 2 bases respectively, with 10 bases between them. This CDR3 comprises 15 residues. Germline V gene sequence: CDR1 SGHDN, CDR2 FVKESK. The CDR3 DNA reads TGTGCCAGCAGCCAAGATCATTGGCAGCAAGAGACCCAGTACTTC. Protein product: CASSQDHWQQETQYF.

The chain links TRBV6-4 to TRBJ2-7; 12 bases align to TRBD2. The junction had 5 bases not matched to a gene; V was cut back by 4 bases and J by 4 bases. Per germline, CDR1 MRHNA and CDR2 SNTAGT. CDR3 length: 15 residues. The CDR3 coding sequence is TGTGCCAGCAGTGTTGGACTAGCGGGGATGTACGAGCAGTACTTC. Protein sequence: CASSVGLAGMYEQYF.

This clone came up a few times. This chain joins TRBV28 and TRBJ2-7, with D perhaps matching TRBD1 (5 bases). CDR1 is MDHEN and CDR2 is SYDVKM in the germline V gene. V was pared by 6 bases and J by 0 bases, with 9 bases between. The CDR3 loop spans 13 amino acids. The CDR3 DNA reads as TGTGCCAGCAGCCCGGACACCTCCTACGAGCAGTACTTC. Protein sequence: CASSPDTSYEQYF.

The rearrangement joins TRBV13 to TRBJ2-1; D possibly corresponds to TRBD2 (5 bases). Trimming removed 7 bases at V and 0 bases at J, with 10 bases between. Germline CDR1 reads PRHDT; CDR2 reads FYEKMQ (reference sequence). This CDR3 is 14 amino acids long. The CDR3 DNA reads as TGTGCCAGCAATAGGCGGGTCTCCTACAATGAGCAGTTCTTC. Residues: CASNRRVSYNEQFF.

This clone came up a few times. Other DNA sequences in this sample translate to the same CDR3. The genes are TRBV9 and TRBJ2-7, with D hard to call. Trimming removed 0 bases at V and 2 bases at J, with 6 bases between. The germline CDR1 and CDR2 sequences are SGDLS and YYNGEE. The CDR3 covers 13 residues. The CDR3 region is CASSVGQTYEQYF. DNA of the CDR3: TGTGCCAGCAGCGTAGGACAAACCTACGAGCAGTACTTC.

This clone showed up just a few times. The rearrangement uses TRBV5-4 and TRBJ2-7; TRBD2 agrees at 11 bases. Germline V gene data show CDR1 as SGHNT and CDR2 as YYREEE (reference sequence). Trimming at V came to 4 bases and at J to 2 bases, leaving 11 bases not matched to a gene. CDR3 length equals 17 residues. CDR3 in amino acids: CASSPGPGLAVTYEQYF. The CDR3 DNA reads TGTGCCAGCAGCCCTGGACCGGGACTAGCGGTAACCTACGAGCAGTACTTC.

The rearrangement uses TRBV7-2 and TRBJ1-1; tentatively, D is TRBD1 (5 bases). The CDR3 is made up of 14 amino acids. Germline loops: CDR1 SGHTA, CDR2 FQGNSA. The V and J ends lost 3 bases and 3 bases respectively, with 11 bases between them. The DNA for the CDR3 is TGTGCCAGCAGCTTTCGCAGGGAACACACTGAAGCTTTCTTT. It yields the protein CASSFRREHTEAFF.

This chain joins TRBV7-2 and TRBJ2-7, with 7 bases identical to TRBD2. Germline CDR1 is SGHTA and CDR2 is FQGNSA. The CDR3 is 14 residues long. J was trimmed by 2 bases and V by 1 base; bases with no gene match: 2. In DNA form, the CDR3 reads TGTGCCAGCAGCTTAGGGGGGGGACCCTACGAGCAGTACTTC. Translation: CASSLGGGPYEQYF.

A few counts support this clone. The V call is TRBV18, the J call TRBJ1-1; D remains ambiguous. The CDR3 spans 13 residues. CDR1 is KGHSH, CDR2 LQKENI, per germline. The V gene lost 2 bases and the J gene lost 2 bases, with 6 bases spanning the gap. CDR3 coding DNA: TGTGCCAGCTCACCAGGGCGTAACACTGAAGCTTTCTTT. It translates to CASSPGRNTEAFF.

This clone was detected only a few times. The genes are TRBV4-2 and TRBJ1-1; D not certain. The germline gives CDR1 LGHNA, CDR2 YNFKEQ. This CDR3 has 13 residues. The V end lost 5 bases, the J end lost 1 base, and 8 bases lay between the germline ends. The CDR3 DNA follows: TGTGCCAGCAGCAGCGGTGGGAACACTGAAGCTTTCTTT. Translation gives CASSSGGNTEAFF.

This clone was counted between two and nine times. The genes are TRBV21-1 and TRBJ2-7; no check of the table's D call, TRBD2, against the DNA was made. TRBV21-1 is described as a pseudogene. The CDR3 has 16 residues. CDR3 nucleotides: TGTGCCAGCAGCAAAGCTGCGGCCATAAGCTCCTACGAGCAGTACTTC. Its protein product is CASSKAAAISSYEQYF.

With regard to this clone: This sample includes further DNA sequences coding for the same CDR3. The CDR3 sequence is CASSLTSYGYTF. The CDR3 nucleotides are TGTGCCAGCAGTTTAACTTCCTATGGCTACACCTTC. V usage is TRBV28 and J usage is TRBJ1-2; D gene ambiguous. V lost 2 bases, J lost 4 bases, and 5 bases lay in between. Germline V gene lookup returns CDR1 MDHEN and CDR2 SYDVKM. The CDR3 consists of 12 residues.

This rearrangement joins TRBV19 to TRBJ1-5; 11 nucleotides align to TRBD1. The ends lost 3 bases at V and 5 bases at J; junction bases unmatched: 6. CDR1 and CDR2 (germline): LNHDA, SQIVND (reference sequence). The CDR3 contains 16 residues. CDR3 bases: TGTGCCAGTAGTATGGTCCGGACAGGGGGCCATCAGCCCCAGCATTTT. It codes for CASSMVRTGGHQPQHF.